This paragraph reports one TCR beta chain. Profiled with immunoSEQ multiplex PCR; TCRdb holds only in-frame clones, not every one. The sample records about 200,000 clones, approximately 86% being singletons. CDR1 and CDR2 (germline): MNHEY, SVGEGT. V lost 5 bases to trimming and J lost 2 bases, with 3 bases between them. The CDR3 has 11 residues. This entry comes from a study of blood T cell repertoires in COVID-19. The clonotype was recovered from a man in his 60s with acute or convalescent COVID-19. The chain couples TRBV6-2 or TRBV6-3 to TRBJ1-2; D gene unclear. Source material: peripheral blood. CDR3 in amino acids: CASSQNYGYTF. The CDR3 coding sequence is TGTGCCAGCAGTCAAAACTATGGCTACACCTTC.